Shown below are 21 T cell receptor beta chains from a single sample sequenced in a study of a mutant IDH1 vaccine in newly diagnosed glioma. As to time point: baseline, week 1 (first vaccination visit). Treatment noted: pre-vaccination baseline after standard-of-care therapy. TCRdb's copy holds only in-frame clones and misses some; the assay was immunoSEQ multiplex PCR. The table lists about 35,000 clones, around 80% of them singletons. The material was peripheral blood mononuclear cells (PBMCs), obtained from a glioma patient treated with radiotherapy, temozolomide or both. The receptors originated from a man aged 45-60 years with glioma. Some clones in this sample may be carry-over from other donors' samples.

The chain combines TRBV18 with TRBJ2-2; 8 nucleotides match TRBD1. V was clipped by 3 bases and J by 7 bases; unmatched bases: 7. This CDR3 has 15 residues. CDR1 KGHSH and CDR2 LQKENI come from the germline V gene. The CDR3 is CASSPETGVGGELFF. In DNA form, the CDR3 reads TGTGCCAGCTCACCTGAGACAGGGGTCGGCGGGGAGCTGTTTTTT.

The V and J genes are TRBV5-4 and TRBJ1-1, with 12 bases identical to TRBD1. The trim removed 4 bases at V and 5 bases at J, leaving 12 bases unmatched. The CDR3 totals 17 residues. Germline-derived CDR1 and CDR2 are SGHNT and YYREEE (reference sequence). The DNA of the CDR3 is TGTGCCAGCAGCCCGGGACAGGGGGCGCGCCACGAAACTGAAGCTTTCTTT. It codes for CASSPGQGARHETEAFF.

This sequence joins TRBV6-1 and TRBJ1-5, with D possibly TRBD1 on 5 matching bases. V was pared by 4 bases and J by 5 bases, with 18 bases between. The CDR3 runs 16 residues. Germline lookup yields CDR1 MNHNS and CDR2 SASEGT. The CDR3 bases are TGTGCCAGCAGTGTACTACCTTCAGGGAGCTATCAGCCCCAGCATTTT. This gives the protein CASSVLPSGSYQPQHF.

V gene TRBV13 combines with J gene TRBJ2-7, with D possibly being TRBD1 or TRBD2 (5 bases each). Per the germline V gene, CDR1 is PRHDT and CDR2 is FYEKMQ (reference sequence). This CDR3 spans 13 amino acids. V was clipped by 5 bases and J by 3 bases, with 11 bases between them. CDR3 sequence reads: CASSEYGGYEQYF. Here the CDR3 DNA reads TGTGCCAGCAGCGAATATGGGGGCTACGAGCAGTACTTC. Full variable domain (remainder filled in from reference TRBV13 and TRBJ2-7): AAGVIQSPRHLIKEKRETATLKCYPIPRHDTVYWYQQGPGQDPQFLISFYEKMQSDKGSIPDRFSAQQFSDYHSELNMSSLELGDSALYFCASSEYGGYEQYFGPGTRLTVT.

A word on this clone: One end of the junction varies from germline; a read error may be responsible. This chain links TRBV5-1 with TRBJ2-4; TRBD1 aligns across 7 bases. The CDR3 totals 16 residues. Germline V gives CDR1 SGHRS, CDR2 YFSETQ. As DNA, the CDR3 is TGCACCAGCAGCCAAGGGCCGACAGGGTCCAAAAACATTCAGTACTTC. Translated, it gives CTSSQGPTGSKNIQYF.

CDR3 protein: CASSPSTSGQETQYF. The CDR3 DNA follows: TGTGCCAGCAGCCCCTCGACTAGCGGCCAAGAGACCCAGTACTTC. V usage is TRBV4-2 and J usage is TRBJ2-5; 9 bases are a match to TRBD2. This CDR3 has 15 residues. The V gene end was trimmed by 4 bases and the J gene end by 1 base; junction bases not matched to a gene: 4. The V gene's germline CDR1 is LGHNA and CDR2 YNFKEQ.

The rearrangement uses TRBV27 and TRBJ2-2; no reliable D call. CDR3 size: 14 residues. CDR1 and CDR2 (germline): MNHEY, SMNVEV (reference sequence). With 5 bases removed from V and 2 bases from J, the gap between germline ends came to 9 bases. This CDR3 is CASSPGQNTGELFF. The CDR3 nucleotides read TGTGCCAGCAGTCCCGGGCAAAACACCGGGGAGCTGTTTTTT.

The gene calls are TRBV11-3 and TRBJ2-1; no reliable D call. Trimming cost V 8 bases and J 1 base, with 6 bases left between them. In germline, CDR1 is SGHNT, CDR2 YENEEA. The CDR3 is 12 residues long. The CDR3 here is CASGRSYNEQFF. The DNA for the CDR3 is TGTGCCAGCGGTCGGTCCTACAATGAGCAGTTCTTC.

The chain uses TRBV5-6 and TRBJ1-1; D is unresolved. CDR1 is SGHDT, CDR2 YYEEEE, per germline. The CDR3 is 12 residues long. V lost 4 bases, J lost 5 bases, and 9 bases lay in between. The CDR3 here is CASSRHSTEAFF. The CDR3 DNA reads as TGTGCCAGCAGCAGACATTCGACTGAAGCTTTCTTT.

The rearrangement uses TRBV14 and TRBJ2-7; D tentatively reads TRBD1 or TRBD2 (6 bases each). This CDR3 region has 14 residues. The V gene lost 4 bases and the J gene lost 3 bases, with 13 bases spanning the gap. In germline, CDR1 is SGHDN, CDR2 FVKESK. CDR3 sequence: CASSLRGLYYEQYF. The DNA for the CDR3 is TGTGCCAGCAGCCTACGGGGGCTGTACTACGAGCAGTACTTC.

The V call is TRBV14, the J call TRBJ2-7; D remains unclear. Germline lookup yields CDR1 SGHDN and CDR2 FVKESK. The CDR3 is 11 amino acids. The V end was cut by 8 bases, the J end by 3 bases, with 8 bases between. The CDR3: CASGHNYEQYF. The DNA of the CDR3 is TGTGCCAGCGGTCATAACTACGAGCAGTACTTC.

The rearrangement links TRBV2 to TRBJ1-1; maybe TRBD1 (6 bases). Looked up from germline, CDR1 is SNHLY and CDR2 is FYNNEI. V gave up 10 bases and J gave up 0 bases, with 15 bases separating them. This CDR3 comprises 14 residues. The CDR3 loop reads CAMGAGSMNTEAFF. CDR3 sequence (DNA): TGTGCCATGGGGGCAGGGAGCATGAACACTGAAGCTTTCTTT.

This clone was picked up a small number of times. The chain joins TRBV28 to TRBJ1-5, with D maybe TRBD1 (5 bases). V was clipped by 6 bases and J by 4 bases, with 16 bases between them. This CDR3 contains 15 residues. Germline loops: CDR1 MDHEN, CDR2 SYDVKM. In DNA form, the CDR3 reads TGTGCCAGCAGGGGAGTAGGGACGGAGAATCAGCCCCAGCATTTT. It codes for CASRGVGTENQPQHF.

DNA for the CDR3: TGCGCCAGCACTCGACAGGGAGGTGAAAAACTGTTTTTT. Translated, it gives CASTRQGGEKLFF. The J gene is TRBJ1-4, the V gene TRBV5-1, with 7 positions matching TRBD1. Germline V gene data show CDR1 as SGHRS and CDR2 as YFSETQ. With 6 bases clipped from V and 7 bases from J, the junction kept 6 bases outside the gene matches. CDR3 length: 13 amino acids.

DNA of the CDR3: TGTGCCAGCAGTGACTTAGGGGGCAATAATTCACCCCTCCACTTT. Its translation is CASSDLGGNNSPLHF. The V and J genes are TRBV2 and TRBJ1-6; 7 bases are shared with TRBD1. The ends lost 3 bases at V and 5 bases at J; junction bases unmatched: 4. Per the germline V gene, CDR1 is SNHLY and CDR2 is FYNNEI. This CDR3 has 15 residues.

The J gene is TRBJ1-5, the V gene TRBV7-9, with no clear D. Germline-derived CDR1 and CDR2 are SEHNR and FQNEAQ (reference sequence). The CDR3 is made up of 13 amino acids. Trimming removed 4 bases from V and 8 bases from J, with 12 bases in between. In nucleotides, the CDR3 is TGTGCCAGCAGCTGGGCAGCTGAGGAGCCCCAGCATTTT. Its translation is CASSWAAEEPQHF. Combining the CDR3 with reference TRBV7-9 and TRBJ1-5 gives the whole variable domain DTGVSQNPRHKITKRGQNVTFRCDPISEHNRLYWYRQTLGQGPEFLTYFQNEAQLEKSRLLSDRFSAERPKGSFSTLEIQRTEQGDSAMYLCASSWAAEEPQHFGDGTRLSIL.

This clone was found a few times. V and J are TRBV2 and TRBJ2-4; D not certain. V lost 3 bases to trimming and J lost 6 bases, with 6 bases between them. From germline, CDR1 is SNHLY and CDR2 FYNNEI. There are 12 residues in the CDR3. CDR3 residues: CASSDYLNIQYF. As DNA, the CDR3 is TGTGCCAGCAGTGACTACCTAAACATTCAGTACTTC.

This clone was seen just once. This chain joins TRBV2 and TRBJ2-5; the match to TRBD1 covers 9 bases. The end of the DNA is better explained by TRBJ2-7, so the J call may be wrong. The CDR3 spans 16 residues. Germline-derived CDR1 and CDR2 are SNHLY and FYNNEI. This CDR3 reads CASFEEPGQGIYEQYF. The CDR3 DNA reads TGTGCCAGCTTCGAAGAACCGGGACAGGGCATCTACGAGCAGTACTTC.

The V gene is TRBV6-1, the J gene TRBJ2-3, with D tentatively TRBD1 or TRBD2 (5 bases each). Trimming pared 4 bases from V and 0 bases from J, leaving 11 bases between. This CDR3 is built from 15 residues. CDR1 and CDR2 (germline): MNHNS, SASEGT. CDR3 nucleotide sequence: TGTGCCAGCAGTGGTGGGTGGGGGAGCACAGATACGCAGTATTTT. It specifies CASSGGWGSTDTQYF.

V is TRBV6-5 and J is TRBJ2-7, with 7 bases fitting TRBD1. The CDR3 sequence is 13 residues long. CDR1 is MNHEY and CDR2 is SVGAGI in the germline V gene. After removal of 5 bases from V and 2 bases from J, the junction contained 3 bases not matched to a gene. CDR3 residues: CASSTGQTYEQYF. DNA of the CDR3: TGTGCCAGCAGTACGGGACAGACCTACGAGCAGTACTTC.

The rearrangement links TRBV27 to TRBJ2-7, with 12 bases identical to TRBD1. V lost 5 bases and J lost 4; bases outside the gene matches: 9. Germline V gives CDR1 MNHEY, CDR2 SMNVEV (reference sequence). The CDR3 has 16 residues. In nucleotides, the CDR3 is TGTGCCAGCAGTCCCCTGGGACAGGGGGCTCTGTACGAGCAGTACTTC. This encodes CASSPLGQGALYEQYF.